What follows are 21 T cell receptor beta chains derived from one specimen sequenced in a study of regulatory T cells in long-lasting Graves disease. Combining iRepertoire HTBI primers with Arm-PCR of CDR3 regions, the authors built TCR beta libraries. TCRdb re-analysed the multiplex PCR reads in MiXCR, keeping a single row per CDR3 protein. The sample shows 530,000 or so distinct CDR3 sequences, about 14% of them seen only once. Time point described: newly diagnosed GD, antithyroid drugs for less than 3 months. PBMC RNA served as the TCR library source. The same sample was also studied in work on T cells in Graves' hyperthyroidism and ophthalmopathy.

Source: peripheral blood mononuclear cells (PBMCs), taken at new diagnosis, from a patient treated with antithyroid drugs. These receptors were taken from a man in his thirties or forties with Graves disease.

This clonotype was seen only a few times. V gene TRBV3-1 combines with J gene TRBJ1-2; 7 nucleotides align to TRBD1. Germline lookup yields CDR1 LGHDT and CDR2 YNNKEL (reference sequence). This CDR3 has 15 residues. The J segment lost 10 bases and the V segment lost 1 base, leaving 12 bases of the junction unmatched. The CDR3 sequence is CASSQVGLGGGTYTF. CDR3 sequence (DNA): TGTGCCAGCAGCCAAGTTGGCCTAGGGGGCGGGACCTACACCTTC.

The J gene is TRBJ2-6, the V gene TRBV5-1; 12 bases agree with TRBD1. This CDR3 comprises 18 residues. V was pared by 4 bases and J by 1 base, with 6 bases of the junction left unmatched. CDR1 SGHRS and CDR2 YFSETQ come from the germline V gene. CDR3 amino acids: CASSRTGQGASGANVLTF. CDR3 in DNA: TGCGCCAGCAGCCGCACGGGACAGGGGGCTTCTGGGGCCAACGTCCTGACTTTC.

The chain has TRBV9 and TRBJ2-2; the match to TRBD2 covers 10 bases. The CDR3 length is 16 residues. After removal of 5 bases from V and 1 base from J, the junction contained 5 bases not matched to a gene. CDR1 SGDLS and CDR2 YYNGEE come from the germline V gene. In nucleotides, the CDR3 is TGTGCCAGCAGAGGGGAGCGGGAGGGGAACACCGGGGAGCTGTTTTTT. Translation gives CASRGEREGNTGELFF.

This clonotype has ten or more counts. J is TRBJ1-2 and V is TRBV5-1; perhaps TRBD1 as D (5 bases). Germline CDR1 SGHRS, CDR2 YFSETQ. Trimming stripped 2 bases from V and 4 bases from J, with 12 bases between. The CDR3 length is 14 residues. The CDR3 DNA sequence: TGCGCCAGCAGCTTCGGGGGTCAAGCCTATGGCTACACCTTC. Translating it yields CASSFGGQAYGYTF. Complete variable domain (other parts from reference TRBV5-1 and TRBJ1-2): KAGVTQTPRYLIKTRGQQVTLSCSPISGHRSVSWYQQTPGQGLQFLFEYFSETQRNKGNFPGRFSGRQFSNSRSEMNVSTLELGDSALYLCASSFGGQAYGYTFGSGTRLTVV.

The table lists this clonotype with a few counts. The chain links TRBV20-1 to TRBJ2-2; the D is unclear. Trimming stripped 5 bases from V and 2 bases from J, with 9 bases between. This CDR3 contains 13 residues. Germline assignment: CDR1 DFQATT and CDR2 SNEGSKA (reference sequence). This CDR3 is CSALDLNTGELFF. CDR3 coding DNA: TGCAGTGCTCTTGACCTTAACACCGGGGAGCTGTTTTTT.

This clonotype was counted many times. The chain employs TRBV12-3 or TRBV12-4 and TRBJ1-3, with 7 nucleotides matching TRBD1. Losses at the gene ends were 6 bases for V and 4 bases for J; bases not matched to a gene: 6. The CDR3 sequence is 14 residues long. CDR3 region: CASRETGLGNTIYF. The DNA of the CDR3 is TGTGCCAGCAGGGAGACAGGGCTCGGAAACACCATATATTTT.

This clonotype was seen repeatedly, ten times or more. CDR3 DNA sequence: TGCGCCAGCAGCTTCCTATTGGGGGGGGAGAACACTGAAGCTTTCTTT. This encodes CASSFLLGGENTEAFF. V usage is TRBV5-1 and J usage is TRBJ1-1; TRBD1 is a possible D gene (5 bases). The CDR3 has 16 residues. Trimming pared 2 bases from V and 1 base from J, leaving 15 bases between. CDR1 SGHRS and CDR2 YFSETQ come from the germline V gene.

This clonotype was found many times. The rearrangement uses TRBV7-2 and TRBJ2-7; D tentatively reads TRBD1 or TRBD2 (5 bases each). Germline assignment: CDR1 SGHTA and CDR2 FQGNSA. The CDR3 has 15 residues. Trimming cost V 2 bases and J 1 base, with 12 bases left between them. The CDR3 protein is CASSLMAGSSYEQYF. For the CDR3, the DNA is TGTGCCAGCAGCTTAATGGCAGGGAGTTCCTACGAGCAGTACTTC.

With respect to this clonotype: Germline is not matched at one junction end, which may reflect a read error. The V gene is TRBV5-6, the J gene TRBJ2-3; no clear D. The CDR3 runs 14 residues. Germline CDR1 is SGHDT and CDR2 is YYEEEE. CDR3: CASSSGDPADSQYF. The CDR3 nucleotides are TGTGCCAGCAGCTCGGGCGACCCAGCAGATTCGCAGTATTTT.

Concerning this clonotype itself: A much larger clone lies a single base off, so this may be a read error. The chain employs TRBV19 and TRBJ1-2; D perhaps matches TRBD1 (6 bases). In germline, CDR1 is LNHDA, CDR2 SQIVND (reference sequence). This CDR3 has 14 residues. This chain's CDR3 is CAGSITTGRYGYTF. The CDR3 bases are TGTGCCGGTAGTATTACGACAGGAAGATATGGCTACACCTTC.

This clonotype was counted many times. The chain is built from TRBV6-1 and TRBJ2-7; TRBD1 matches 10 bases. CDR3 length: 15 residues. V gave up 5 bases and J gave up 3 bases; unmatched junction bases: 7. Germline V gene sequence: CDR1 MNHNS, CDR2 SASEGT. The CDR3, as DNA: TGTGCCAGCAGTCTCTGGGGGACAGGGGTCTACGAGCAGTACTTC. Translated: CASSLWGTGVYEQYF.

This clonotype occurred many times. The rearrangement uses TRBV20-1 and TRBJ2-5, with 7 bases aligning to TRBD1. CDR1 DFQATT and CDR2 SNEGSKA come from the germline V gene (reference sequence). V shed 5 bases, J shed 3 bases, and the junction held 9 bases outside the gene matches. The CDR3 consists of 14 residues. The CDR3 here is CSAGVTGVKETQYF. The CDR3 DNA sequence: TGCAGTGCTGGGGTTACAGGGGTTAAAGAGACCCAGTACTTC.

This clonotype was recorded at least ten times. The chain has TRBV11-2 and TRBJ1-1; TRBD1 matches 7 bases. Germline lookup yields CDR1 SGHAT and CDR2 FQNNGV. CDR3 length: 15 residues. V lost 5 bases to trimming and J lost 1 base; unmatched junction nucleotides: 7. This CDR3 is CASSLYGTANTEAFF. The CDR3 nucleotides read TGTGCCAGCAGCCTTTACGGGACAGCGAACACTGAAGCTTTCTTT.

V and J are TRBV2 and TRBJ2-7; TRBD1 agrees at 7 bases. The V and J ends lost 11 bases and 2 bases, in that order; junction bases with no gene match: 6. This CDR3 is 12 amino acids long. Per the germline V gene, CDR1 is SNHLY and CDR2 is FYNNEI. The CDR3 loop reads CAGGQRPYEQYF. CDR3 DNA: TGTGCCGGGGGACAGCGCCCCTACGAGCAGTACTTC.

This clonotype occurred many times. V and J are TRBV12-3 or TRBV12-4 and TRBJ2-2; no reliable D call. The CDR3 runs to 11 residues. V gave up 7 bases and J gave up 9 bases, with 9 bases separating them. CDR3 sequence: CASNRARELFF. CDR3 coding DNA: TGTGCCAGCAATCGGGCAAGGGAGCTGTTTTTT.

The CDR3 DNA is TGTGCCACCAGTCGGACTACGGGCGAGCAGTACTTC. Translation gives CATSRTTGEQYF. The chain recombines TRBV24-1 with TRBJ2-7; the D gene is possibly TRBD2 (6 bases). Germline CDR1 KGHDR, CDR2 SFDVKD. Trimming stripped 6 bases from V and 6 bases from J, with 11 bases between. This CDR3 contains 12 residues.

This clonotype occurred many times. The chain carries TRBV20-1 and TRBJ2-3; weak D call: TRBD2 (6 bases). Germline CDR1 is DFQATT and CDR2 is SNEGSKA (reference sequence). V shed 1 base and J shed 5 bases, with 13 bases lying between them. The CDR3 loop spans 14 amino acids. The CDR3 region is CSARGGGPRDTQYF. The CDR3 region has the DNA TGCAGTGCTAGAGGGGGAGGACCGCGAGATACGCAGTATTTT.

This clonotype was detected ten times or more. The genes are TRBV6-1 and TRBJ2-2; 11 bases are a match to TRBD2. After removal of 2 bases from V and 8 bases from J, the junction contained 13 bases not matched to a gene. CDR3 length equals 18 residues. Germline V gene lookup returns CDR1 MNHNS and CDR2 SASEGT. For the CDR3, the DNA is TGTGCCAGCAGTGAAATTCGTTCACTAGCGGGAGTAAGAGGGGAGCTGTTTTTT. As protein: CASSEIRSLAGVRGELFF.

Ten or more counts support this clonotype. CDR3 loop: CASSYGDSHTGELFF. In DNA, the CDR3 is TGTGCCAGCAGTTACGGGGACAGTCACACCGGGGAGCTGTTTTTT. The rearrangement joins TRBV28 to TRBJ2-2; 7 positions match TRBD1. Germline V CDR1 and CDR2: MDHEN, SYDVKM. V trimming: 4 bases; J trimming: 3 bases; junction bases outside the gene matches: 5. The CDR3 consists of 15 residues.

This clonotype was seen repeatedly, ten times or more. The V call is TRBV5-1, the J call TRBJ2-1; 11 bases are shared with TRBD2. The V and J ends lost 7 bases and 4 bases, in that order; junction bases with no gene match: 4. Germline V lookup: CDR1 SGHRS, CDR2 YFSETQ. The CDR3 sequence is 14 residues long. CDR3 in amino acids: CASGGTSGYNEQFF. CDR3 nucleotides: TGCGCCAGCGGCGGGACTAGCGGTTACAATGAGCAGTTCTTC.

This clonotype was seen repeatedly, ten times or more. The V call is TRBV7-3, the J call TRBJ2-1; TRBD2 matches at 8 bases. The length of the CDR3 is 15 residues. Germline lookup yields CDR1 SGHTA and CDR2 FQGTGA. Trimming took 5 bases from V and 7 from J; bases not matched to a gene: 10. CDR3 sequence: CASSMDGPGGNEQFF. The CDR3 DNA follows: TGTGCCAGCAGCATGGACGGACCGGGAGGGAATGAGCAGTTCTTC.